Detailed here is one T cell receptor beta chain. Produced via immunoSEQ multiplex PCR; TCRdb's table is partial and in-frame only. The table records around 300,000 clones, 88% of them present only once. This entry comes from a study of blood T cell repertoires in COVID-19. Seattle researchers signed up patients amid active infection and tracked them longitudinally. This CDR3 comprises 16 residues. The J segment lost 5 bases and the V segment lost 4 bases, leaving 10 bases of the junction unmatched. Germline CDR1 and CDR2: SEHNR and FQNEAQ (reference sequence). This chain links TRBV7-9 with TRBJ1-4; 7 nucleotides match TRBD1. Sequences were obtained from peripheral blood. This sequence originates from a woman in her thirties with COVID-19, enrolled during active disease. The DNA for the CDR3 is TGTGCCAGCAGCTCCTCGGGGGACAGTGCGAATGAAAAACTGTTTTTT. It codes for CASSSSGDSANEKLFF.